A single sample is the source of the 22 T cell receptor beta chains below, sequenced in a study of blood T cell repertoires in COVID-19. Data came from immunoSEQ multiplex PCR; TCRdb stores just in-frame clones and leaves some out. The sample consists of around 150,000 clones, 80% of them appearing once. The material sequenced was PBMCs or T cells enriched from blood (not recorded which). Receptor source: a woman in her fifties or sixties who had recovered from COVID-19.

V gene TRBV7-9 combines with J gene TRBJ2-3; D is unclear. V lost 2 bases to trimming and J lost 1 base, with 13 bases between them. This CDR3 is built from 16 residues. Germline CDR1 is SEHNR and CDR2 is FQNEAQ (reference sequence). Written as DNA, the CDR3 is TGTGCCAGCAGCTTATGGGCAGCTCGAGGCACAGATACGCAGTATTTT. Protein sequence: CASSLWAARGTDTQYF.

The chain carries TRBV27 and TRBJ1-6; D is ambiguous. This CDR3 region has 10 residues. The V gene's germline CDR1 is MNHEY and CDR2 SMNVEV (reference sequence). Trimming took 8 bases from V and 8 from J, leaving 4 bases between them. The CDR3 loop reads CASPYSPLHF. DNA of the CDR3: TGTGCCAGCCCCTATTCACCCCTCCACTTT.

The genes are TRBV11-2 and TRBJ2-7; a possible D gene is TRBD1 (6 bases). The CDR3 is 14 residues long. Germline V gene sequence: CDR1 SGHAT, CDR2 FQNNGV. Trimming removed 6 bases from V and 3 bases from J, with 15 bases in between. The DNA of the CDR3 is TGTGCCAGCAGTGACGACAGGCAGTTCTACGAGCAGTACTTC. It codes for CASSDDRQFYEQYF.

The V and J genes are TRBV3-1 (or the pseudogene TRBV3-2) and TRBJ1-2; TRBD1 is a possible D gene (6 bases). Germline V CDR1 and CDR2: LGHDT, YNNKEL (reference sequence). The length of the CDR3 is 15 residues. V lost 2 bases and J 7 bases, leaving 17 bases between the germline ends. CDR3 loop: CASSQFQGQGSGYTF. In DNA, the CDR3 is TGTGCCAGCAGCCAATTCCAGGGGCAGGGGAGTGGCTACACCTTC.

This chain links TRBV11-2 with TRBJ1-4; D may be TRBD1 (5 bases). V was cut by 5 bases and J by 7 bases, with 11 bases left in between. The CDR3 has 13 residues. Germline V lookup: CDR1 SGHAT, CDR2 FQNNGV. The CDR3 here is CASSPGRGEKLFF. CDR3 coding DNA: TGTGCCAGCAGCCCTGGGAGGGGTGAAAAACTGTTTTTT.

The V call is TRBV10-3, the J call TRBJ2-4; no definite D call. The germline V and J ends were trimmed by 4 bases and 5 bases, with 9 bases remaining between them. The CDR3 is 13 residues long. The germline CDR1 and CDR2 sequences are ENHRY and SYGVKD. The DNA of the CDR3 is TGTGCCATCAGTGTATCTCCCCAAAACATTCAGTACTTC. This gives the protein CAISVSPQNIQYF.

This CDR3 is CATSGGSGRYGYTF. As DNA, the CDR3 is TGTGCCACCAGCGGGGGCTCGGGGCGCTATGGCTACACCTTC. The V and J genes are TRBV15 and TRBJ1-2, with D possibly TRBD1 on 6 matching bases. The CDR3 covers 14 residues. CDR1 and CDR2 (germline): LNHNV, YYDKDF (reference sequence). The ends were cut back, 5 bases at V and 4 bases at J, with 14 bases in the middle.

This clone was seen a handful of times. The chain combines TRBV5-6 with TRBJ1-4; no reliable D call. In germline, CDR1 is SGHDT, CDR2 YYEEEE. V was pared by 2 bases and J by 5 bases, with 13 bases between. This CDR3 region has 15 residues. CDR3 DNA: TGTGCCAGCAGCTTTTTTAGCGGTTTCAATGAAAAACTGTTTTTT. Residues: CASSFFSGFNEKLFF.

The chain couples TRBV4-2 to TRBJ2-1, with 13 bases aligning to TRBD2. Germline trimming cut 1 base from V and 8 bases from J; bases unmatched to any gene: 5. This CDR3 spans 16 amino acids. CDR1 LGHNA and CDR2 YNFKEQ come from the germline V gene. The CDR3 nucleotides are TGTGCCAGCAGCCAAGTCCAACTAGCGGGGGGGCATGAGCAGTTCTTC. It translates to CASSQVQLAGGHEQFF.

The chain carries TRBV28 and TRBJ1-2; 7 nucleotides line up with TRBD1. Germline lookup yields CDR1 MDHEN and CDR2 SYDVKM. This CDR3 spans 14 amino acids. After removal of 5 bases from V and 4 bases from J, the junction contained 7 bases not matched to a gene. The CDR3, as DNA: TGTGCCAGCAGTAAAGGGGGACAGATCTATGGCTACACCTTC. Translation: CASSKGGQIYGYTF.

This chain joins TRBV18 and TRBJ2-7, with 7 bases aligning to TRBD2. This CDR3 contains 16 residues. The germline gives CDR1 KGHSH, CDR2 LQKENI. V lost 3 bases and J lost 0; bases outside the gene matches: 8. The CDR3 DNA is TGTGCCAGCTCACCCGGGGCAGCGGGGACCTCCTACGAGCAGTACTTC. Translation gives CASSPGAAGTSYEQYF. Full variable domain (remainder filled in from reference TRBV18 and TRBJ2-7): NAGVMQNPRHLVRRRGQEARLRCSPMKGHSHVYWYRQLPEEGLKFMVYLQKENIIDESGMPKERFSAEFPKEGPSILRIQQVVRGDSAAYFCASSPGAAGTSYEQYFGPGTRLTVT.

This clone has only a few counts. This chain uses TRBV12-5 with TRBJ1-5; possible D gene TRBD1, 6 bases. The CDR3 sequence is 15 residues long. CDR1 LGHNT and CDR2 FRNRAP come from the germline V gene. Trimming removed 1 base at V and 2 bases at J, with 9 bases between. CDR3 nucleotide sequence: TGTGCTAGTGGTTTGGCCAGGGGTGGCAATCAGCCCCAGCATTTT. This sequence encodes CASGLARGGNQPQHF.

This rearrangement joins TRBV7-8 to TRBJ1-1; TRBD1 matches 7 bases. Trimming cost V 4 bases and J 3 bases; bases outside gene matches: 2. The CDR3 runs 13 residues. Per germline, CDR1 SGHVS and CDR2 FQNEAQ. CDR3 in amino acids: CASSYDRDTEAFF. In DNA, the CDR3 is TGTGCCAGCAGCTACGACAGGGACACTGAAGCTTTCTTT.

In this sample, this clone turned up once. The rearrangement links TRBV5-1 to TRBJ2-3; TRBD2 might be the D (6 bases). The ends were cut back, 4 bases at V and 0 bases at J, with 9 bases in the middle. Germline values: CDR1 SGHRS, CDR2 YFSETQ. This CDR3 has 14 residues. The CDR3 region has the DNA TGCGCCAGCAGCGGGACTGTTAGCACAGATACGCAGTATTTT. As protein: CASSGTVSTDTQYF.

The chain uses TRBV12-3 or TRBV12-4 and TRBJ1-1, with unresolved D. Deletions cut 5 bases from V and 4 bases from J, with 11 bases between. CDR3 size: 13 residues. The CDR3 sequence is CASSAHEGTEAFF. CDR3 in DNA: TGTGCCAGCAGTGCTCATGAGGGCACTGAAGCTTTCTTT.

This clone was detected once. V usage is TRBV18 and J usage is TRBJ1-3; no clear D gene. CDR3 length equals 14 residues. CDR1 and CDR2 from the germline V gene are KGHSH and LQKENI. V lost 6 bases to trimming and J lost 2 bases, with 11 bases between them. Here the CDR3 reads CASSPRGAGNTIYF. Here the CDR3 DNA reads TGTGCCAGCTCCCCCAGAGGTGCTGGAAACACCATATATTTT.

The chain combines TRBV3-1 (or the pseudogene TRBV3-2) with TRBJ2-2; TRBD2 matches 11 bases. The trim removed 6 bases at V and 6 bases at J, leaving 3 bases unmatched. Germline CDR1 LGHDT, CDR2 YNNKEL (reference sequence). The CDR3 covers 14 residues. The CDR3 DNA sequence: TGTGCCAGCAGGTCGACTAGCGGGGCCGGGGAGCTGTTTTTT. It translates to CASRSTSGAGELFF.

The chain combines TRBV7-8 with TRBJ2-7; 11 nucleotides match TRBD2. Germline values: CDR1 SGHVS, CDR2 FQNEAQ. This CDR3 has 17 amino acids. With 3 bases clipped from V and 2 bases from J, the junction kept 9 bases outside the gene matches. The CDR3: CASSFGASGGMTYEQYF. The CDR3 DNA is TGTGCCAGCAGCTTTGGAGCTAGCGGGGGGATGACCTACGAGCAGTACTTC.

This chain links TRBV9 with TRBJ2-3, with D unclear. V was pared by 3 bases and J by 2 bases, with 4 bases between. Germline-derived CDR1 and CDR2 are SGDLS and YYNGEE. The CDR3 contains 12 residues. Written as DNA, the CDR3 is TGTGCCAGCAGCGCTCTCACAGATACGCAGTATTTT. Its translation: CASSALTDTQYF.

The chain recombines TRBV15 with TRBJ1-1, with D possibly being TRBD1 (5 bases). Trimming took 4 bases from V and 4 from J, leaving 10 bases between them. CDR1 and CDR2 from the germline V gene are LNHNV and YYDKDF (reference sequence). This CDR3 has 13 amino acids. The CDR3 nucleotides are TGTGCCACCAGCATGGGCGGGGCCACTGAAGCTTTCTTT. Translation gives CATSMGGATEAFF.

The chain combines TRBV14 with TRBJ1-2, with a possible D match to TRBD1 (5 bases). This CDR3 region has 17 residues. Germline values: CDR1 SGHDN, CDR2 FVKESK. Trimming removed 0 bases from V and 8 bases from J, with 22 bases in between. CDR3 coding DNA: TGTGCCAGCAGCCAAGATCGAGGGGACTCGGCGCAGCGCGGCTACACCTTC. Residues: CASSQDRGDSAQRGYTF.

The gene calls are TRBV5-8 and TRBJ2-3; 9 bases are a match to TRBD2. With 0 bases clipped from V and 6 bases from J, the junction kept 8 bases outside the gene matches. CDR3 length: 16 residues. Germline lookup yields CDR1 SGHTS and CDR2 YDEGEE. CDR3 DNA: TGTGCCAGCAGCTTGGACCCCGGGACTAGCCATGATACGCAGTATTTT. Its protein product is CASSLDPGTSHDTQYF.